These 24 T cell receptor beta chains were sequenced from one sample in a study of T cell clonality in common variable immunodeficiency. Produced via immunoSEQ multiplex PCR; TCRdb's table is partial and in-frame only. Listed for the sample are tens of thousands of clones, none seen a single time. The sequencing sample was made of peripheral blood mononuclear cells. The receptor source for this set is a person aged 18 to 75 in good health.

This clone was recorded many times. The sequenced fragment ends 3 residues before the CDR3 boundary, so the rest is inferred from the germline J gene. V is TRBV11-2 and J is TRBJ1-4; 11 nucleotides line up with TRBD1. This CDR3 is built from 15 residues. V was pared by 5 bases and J by 7 bases, with 6 bases of the junction left unmatched. CDR1 SGHAT and CDR2 FQNNGV come from the germline V gene. Incomplete CDR3 DNA: TGTGCCAGCAGCGTTGGACAGGGGGCGAGTGAAAAA. It is translated as CASSVGQGASEK. The CDR3 in its entirety is CASSVGQGASEKLFF.

About this clone itself: The read ends 3 residues shy of where the CDR3 ends; the end is completed using the germline J gene. The chain carries TRBV30 and TRBJ1-5; 10 positions agree with TRBD1. This CDR3 spans 14 amino acids. Germline CDR1 GTSNPN, CDR2 SVGIG (reference sequence). The ends lost 5 bases at V and 7 bases at J; junction bases unmatched: 8. The CDR3 sequence is CAWDRQGAGQPQHF. The covered CDR3 bases are TGTGCCTGGGACCGACAGGGGGCTGGGCAGCCC.

This clone was detected ten times or more. The CDR3 goes on 3 residues after the read ends, and that part is filled in from the germline J gene. The rearrangement links TRBV5-1 to TRBJ1-3; 11 bases align to TRBD1. The junction had 9 bases not matched to a gene; V was cut back by 4 bases and J by 3 bases. Germline CDR1 is SGHRS and CDR2 is YFSETQ. There are 17 residues in the CDR3. The part of the CDR3 DNA that was read is TGCGCCAGCAGCCCAACCGGACAGGGGGCTAATGGAAACACC. Residues: CASSPTGQGANGNT. The CDR3 in its entirety is CASSPTGQGANGNTIYF. Filled out from reference TRBV5-1 and TRBJ1-3, the complete variable domain reads KAGVTQTPRYLIKTRGQQVTLSCSPISGHRSVSWYQQTPGQGLQFLFEYFSETQRNKGNFPGRFSGRQFSNSRSEMNVSTLELGDSALYLCASSPTGQGANGNTIYFGEGSWLTVV.

This clone was counted between two and nine times. Read sequence stops 3 residues before the CDR3 end, and the germline J gene provides the missing end. The rearrangement uses TRBV30 and TRBJ1-2, with TRBD1 as a possible D gene (5 bases). From germline, CDR1 is GTSNPN and CDR2 SVGIG (reference sequence). CDR3 size: 14 residues. CDR3 loop: CAWSVPAGLNDYTF. The CDR3 bases that were read are TGTGCCTGGAGTGTACCAGCGGGGCTAAATGAC.

On this clone: The read ends 3 residues shy of where the CDR3 ends; the end is completed using the germline J gene. This chain links TRBV19 with TRBJ1-5; D remains unclear. Per germline, CDR1 LNHDA and CDR2 SQIVND (reference sequence). The V end was cut by 3 bases, the J end by 2 bases, with 11 bases between. The CDR3 consists of 15 residues. The CDR3 sequence: CASSIAPGGNQPQHF. The sequenced CDR3 bases are TGTGCCAGTAGTATCGCCCCAGGTGGCAATCAGCCC. Combining the CDR3 with reference TRBV19 and TRBJ1-5 gives the whole variable domain DGGITQSPKYLFRKEGQNVTLSCEQNLNHDAMYWYRQDPGQGLRLIYYSQIVNDFQKGDIAEGYSVSREKKESFPLTVTSAQKNPTAFYLCASSIAPGGNQPQHFGDGTRLSIL.

This clone appeared many times. The read ends 3 residues early relative to the CDR3; the germline J gene fills the gap. The chain joins TRBV7-4 to TRBJ1-6; TRBD1 agrees at 10 bases. Trimming removed 8 bases from V and 7 bases from J; junction bases left unmatched: 11. Germline V gene lookup returns CDR1 SGHVT and CDR2 SQSDAQ. The CDR3 runs to 16 residues. This CDR3 is CASRGQGRGMNSPLHF. The covered CDR3 bases are TGTGCCAGCCGGGGACAGGGGAGAGGTATGAATTCACCC.

This clone appeared many times. The CDR3 goes on 3 residues after the read ends, and that part is filled in from the germline J gene. This chain joins TRBV19 and TRBJ1-1; D is uncertain. V was shortened by 5 bases and J by 4 bases, with 11 bases between the two germline ends. The germline CDR1 and CDR2 sequences are LNHDA and SQIVND (reference sequence). This CDR3 region has 13 residues. CDR3 region: CASSLLDTTEAFF. The part of the CDR3 DNA that was read is TGTGCCAGTAGTCTCCTTGACACCACTGAA.

This clone was detected ten times or more. Sequencing ends 3 residues short of the CDR3 end; the germline J gene provides the rest. The chain has TRBV6-2 or TRBV6-3 and TRBJ2-2; D not certain. Trimming pared 10 bases from V and 1 base from J, leaving 13 bases between. In germline, CDR1 is MNHEY, CDR2 SVGEGT. The CDR3 is 14 residues long. This CDR3 is CATLPGGNTGELFF. Incomplete CDR3 DNA: TGTGCCACCCTTCCGGGTGGGAACACCGGGGAG.

This clone was seen more than once but under ten times. The CDR3 end lies 3 residues beyond the end of the read and is filled in from the germline J gene. The gene calls are TRBV11-2 and TRBJ1-5, with 7 positions matching TRBD1. This CDR3 has 14 amino acids. The J segment lost 2 bases and the V segment lost 5 bases, leaving 3 bases of the junction unmatched. The germline CDR1 and CDR2 sequences are SGHAT and FQNNGV. The chain's CDR3 is CASSPTGGNQPQHF. The sequenced CDR3 bases are TGTGCCAGCAGCCCAACAGGGGGCAATCAGCCC.

The table lists this clone with many counts. The read terminates 3 residues before the CDR3 end, so the remaining end is supplied by the germline J gene. The chain uses TRBV7-9 and TRBJ2-5; D is unclear. The CDR3 is 14 residues long. Germline assignment: CDR1 SEHNR and CDR2 FQNEAQ (reference sequence). V was shortened by 5 bases and J by 0 bases, with 10 bases between the two germline ends. This chain's CDR3 is CASSLVSYQETQYF. The CDR3 DNA, read in part, is TGTGCCAGCAGCCTAGTCTCGTACCAAGAGACC.

This clone was recorded at least ten times. The read finishes 3 residues shy of the CDR3 end, and the germline J gene is used to complete it. V usage is TRBV29-1 and J usage is TRBJ2-3; 7 bases are shared with TRBD1. Germline V gene sequence: CDR1 SQVTM, CDR2 ANQGSEA. The CDR3 runs 12 residues. V lost 3 bases, J lost 4 bases, and 1 base stayed unmatched. Incomplete CDR3 DNA: TGCAGCGTTGAGAGGGGGCCAGATACG. It codes for CSVERGPDT. The whole CDR3 reads CSVERGPDTQYF.

This clone occurred many times. The sequenced fragment ends 3 residues before the CDR3 boundary, so the rest is inferred from the germline J gene. The J gene is TRBJ2-1, the V gene TRBV5-5; the D gene is possibly TRBD2 (6 bases). This CDR3 is built from 14 residues. In germline, CDR1 is SGHKS, CDR2 YYEKEE (reference sequence). Trimming left V 4 bases short and J 6 bases short, with 14 bases between. The sequenced CDR3 bases are TGTGCCAGCAGCCCCACGGTCGGGGGCAATGAG. It specifies CASSPTVGGNE. The whole CDR3 sequence is CASSPTVGGNEQFF.

This clone was detected many times. The read terminates 3 residues before the CDR3 end, so the remaining end is supplied by the germline J gene. The rearrangement joins TRBV5-6 to TRBJ2-1; 8 bases are a match to TRBD2. Per germline, CDR1 SGHDT and CDR2 YYEEEE. The CDR3 has 13 residues. The J segment lost 9 bases and the V segment lost 6 bases, leaving 8 bases of the junction unmatched. CDR3 DNA, as far as it was read: TGTGCCAGCACCGTCGGTAGCGGGACTGAG. This translates into CASTVGSGTE. Given in full, the CDR3 is CASTVGSGTEQFF.

This clone was seen repeatedly, ten times or more. Sequencing ends 3 residues short of the CDR3 end; the germline J gene provides the rest. The rearrangement links TRBV9 to TRBJ2-3, with TRBD2 matching over 9 bases. The CDR3 sequence is 15 residues long. Germline CDR1 reads SGDLS; CDR2 reads YYNGEE. With 7 bases clipped from V and 3 bases from J, the junction kept 9 bases outside the gene matches. Incomplete CDR3 DNA: TGTGCCAGCGGCGGCCGGCGGGAGGGAACAGATACG. Protein sequence: CASGGRREGTDT. The CDR3 in its entirety is CASGGRREGTDTQYF. The variable domain in full, with the rest retrieved from reference TRBV9 and TRBJ2-3, is DSGVTQTPKHLITATGQRVTLRCSPRSGDLSVYWYQQSLDQGLQFLIQYYNGEERAKGNILERFSAQQFPDLHSELNLSSLELGDSALYFCASGGRREGTDTQYFGPGTRLTVL.

In its sample, this clone is medium-sized (0.01 to 0.1%). The read halts 3 residues ahead of the CDR3 end, with the missing end drawn from the germline J gene. V is TRBV12-5 and J is TRBJ2-2; the match to TRBD2 covers 15 bases. Germline-derived CDR1 and CDR2 are LGHNT and FRNRAP. V dropped 1 base and J dropped 9; count of bases not matched to a gene: 6. This CDR3 comprises 17 residues. The sequenced part of the CDR3 DNA is TGTGCTAGTGGTTTGGGTGGACTAGCGGGAGGGGGCCGGGAG. Translating it yields CASGLGGLAGGGRE. The complete CDR3 reads CASGLGGLAGGGRELFF. Full variable domain (outside the CDR3, taken from reference TRBV12-5 and TRBJ2-2): DARVTQTPRHKVTEMGQEVTMRCQPILGHNTVFWYRQTMMQGLELLAYFRNRAPLDDSGMPKDRFSAEMPDATLATLKIQPSEPRDSAVYFCASGLGGLAGGGRELFFGEGSRLTVL.

This clone turned up a few times. The sequence runs out 3 residues before the end of the CDR3; the remainder is reconstructed from the germline J gene. The V gene is TRBV7-9, the J gene TRBJ1-4; D might be TRBD1 (5 bases). The CDR3 is 15 amino acids. Germline CDR1 SEHNR, CDR2 FQNEAQ (reference sequence). The germline V and J ends were trimmed by 5 bases and 0 bases, with 10 bases remaining between them. Partial CDR3 DNA: TGTGCCAGCAGCCAAAGGGGCTCAACTAATGAAAAA. Translated, it gives CASSQRGSTNEK. The CDR3 in full is CASSQRGSTNEKLFF.

Details on this clone: The missing CDR3 end, 3 residues past where the read stops, is filled in from the germline J gene. V usage is TRBV27 and J usage is TRBJ2-7; D perhaps matches TRBD2 (5 bases). V was shortened by 5 bases and J by 2 bases, with 19 bases between the two germline ends. The CDR3 sequence is 16 residues long. The germline CDR1 and CDR2 sequences are MNHEY and SMNVEV (reference sequence). CDR3 protein: CASSPFLARRTYEQYF. CDR3 DNA (partial): TGTGCCAGCAGTCCCTTTCTAGCCAGGCGTACCTACGAG.

This clone has a count of ten or more. The CDR3 extends 3 residues past the end of the read, so its final part is completed from the germline J gene. The J gene is TRBJ1-6, the V gene TRBV20-1; D is uncertain. The ends were cut back, 3 bases at V and 6 bases at J, with 9 bases in the middle. Germline V gene lookup returns CDR1 DFQATT and CDR2 SNEGSKA (reference sequence). This CDR3 comprises 13 residues. The sequenced part of the CDR3 DNA is TGCAGTGCTAGGGTAGATCGTAATTCACCC. Translating gives CSARVDRNSP. The whole CDR3 is CSARVDRNSPLHF.

This clone showed up just a few times. Read data end 3 residues before the CDR3 end; the end is taken from the germline J gene. The chain recombines TRBV25-1 with TRBJ1-2, with 7 positions matching TRBD1. CDR1 and CDR2 (germline): MGHDK, SYGVNS. This CDR3 comprises 16 residues. Germline trimming cut 4 bases from V and 0 bases from J; bases unmatched to any gene: 8. The CDR3 DNA, read in part, is TGTGCCAGCAGTGCCCATTCGGGACAGTCTAACTATGGC. This sequence encodes CASSAHSGQSNYG. From start to end, the CDR3 is CASSAHSGQSNYGYTF.

In its sample, this clone was seen many times. The read terminates 3 residues before the CDR3 end, so the remaining end is supplied by the germline J gene. The chain carries TRBV30 and TRBJ2-2; TRBD2 is a possible D gene (6 bases). This CDR3 is 13 amino acids long. Trimming stripped 2 bases from V and 7 bases from J, with 11 bases between. Looked up from germline, CDR1 is GTSNPN and CDR2 is SVGIG (reference sequence). The CDR3 protein is CAWSPRGFGELFF. The DNA read from the CDR3 is TGTGCCTGGAGTCCCCGGGGGTTCGGGGAG.

This clone was counted at least ten times. The read finishes 3 residues shy of the CDR3 end, and the germline J gene is used to complete it. The rearrangement uses TRBV5-1 and TRBJ1-6; 12 bases are shared with TRBD1. Germline V gene sequence: CDR1 SGHRS, CDR2 YFSETQ. Losses at the gene ends were 0 bases for V and 9 bases for J; bases not matched to a gene: 1. CDR3 length equals 15 residues. Incomplete CDR3 DNA: TGCGCCAGCAGCTTGGAGGGACAGGGGGCTTCACCC. It is translated as CASSLEGQGASP. The full CDR3 protein is CASSLEGQGASPLHF.

This clone was seen many times. The read terminates 3 residues ahead of where the CDR3 ends, so the germline J gene completes it. The rearrangement uses TRBV5-1 and TRBJ1-2; D is unresolved. Trimming cost V 0 bases and J 6 bases, with 12 bases left between them. Germline loops: CDR1 SGHRS, CDR2 YFSETQ. The CDR3 runs to 14 residues. The part of the CDR3 DNA that was read is TGCGCCAGCAGCTTGGGTGCGGGTATGGATGGC. Residues: CASSLGAGMDG. The CDR3 reads in full as CASSLGAGMDGYTF.

A few counts support this clone. From the germline J gene comes the end of the CDR3, since the read stops 3 residues before it. The chain couples TRBV18 to TRBJ1-2; D unresolved. Germline V lookup: CDR1 KGHSH, CDR2 LQKENI. This CDR3 is built from 17 residues. CDR3 residues: CASSSPSGSPGYNDYTF. Incomplete CDR3 DNA: TGTGCCAGCTCAAGTCCTAGCGGGAGTCCGGGCTACAATGAC.

This clone was counted at least ten times. CDR3 bases read: TGTGCCTGGAGCCCTGACCAGGGAAAATGGGGAGAGACC. Protein sequence: CAWSPDQGKWGET. The CDR3, in full, reads CAWSPDQGKWGETQYF. This rearrangement joins TRBV30 to TRBJ2-5; possible D gene TRBD1, 5 bases. The read ends 3 residues before the CDR3 terminus; that terminus is restored from the germline J gene. V dropped 3 bases and J dropped 4 bases, with 21 bases sitting between them. The CDR3 is made up of 16 amino acids. Germline V gene sequence: CDR1 GTSNPN, CDR2 SVGIG (reference sequence). The full variable domain, rest sourced from reference TRBV30 and TRBJ2-5, is SQTIHQWPATLVQPVGSPLSLECTVEGTSNPNLYWYRQAAGRGLQLLFYSVGIGQISSEVPQNLSASRPQDRQFILSSKKLLLSDSGFYLCAWSPDQGKWGETQYFGPGTRLLVL.